This TCR beta chain was recovered during a study of cytomegalovirus exposure and HLA in healthy donors. CDR3 length: 12 residues. The V gene's germline CDR1 is LNHDA and CDR2 SQIVND (reference sequence). V was cut by 10 bases and J by 8 bases, with 17 bases left in between. Vbeta (60) and Jbeta (13) primers were used in the PCR. The table came from immunoSEQ multiplex PCR; TCRdb's copy has only in-frame clones and leaves some out. The sample shows 100,000 to 150,000 clones, around 78% of them seen only once. Sequencing was carried out using PBMCs. The clonotype was recovered from a man aged 35-49 years in good health and CMV-seronegative. This chain connects TRBV19 to TRBJ1-2, with D possibly TRBD1 on 5 matching bases. The CDR3 DNA reads as TGTGCCACTCCGGACACGTCAAACGGCTACACCTTC. It encodes CATPDTSNGYTF.